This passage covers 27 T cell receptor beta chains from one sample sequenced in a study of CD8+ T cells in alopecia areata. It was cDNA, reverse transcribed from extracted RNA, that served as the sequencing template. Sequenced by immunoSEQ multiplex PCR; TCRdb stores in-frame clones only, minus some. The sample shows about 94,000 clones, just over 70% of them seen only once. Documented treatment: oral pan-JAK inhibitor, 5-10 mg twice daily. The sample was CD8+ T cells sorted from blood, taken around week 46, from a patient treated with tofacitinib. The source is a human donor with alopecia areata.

For the CDR3, the DNA is TGCAGCGTTGAAAAGGCCTACCCTTACTATGGCTACACCTTC. It codes for CSVEKAYPYYGYTF. The chain has TRBV29-1 and TRBJ1-2; D is uncertain. The germline V and J ends were trimmed by 2 bases and 3 bases, with 13 bases remaining between them. This CDR3 is 14 amino acids long. Germline V gene data show CDR1 as SQVTM and CDR2 as ANQGSEA.

The CDR3 sequence is CSVEQGSLYGYTF. The CDR3 DNA is TGCAGCGTTGAACAGGGTTCCCTATATGGCTACACCTTC. V gene TRBV29-1 combines with J gene TRBJ1-2; the D gene is possibly TRBD1 (5 bases). V was trimmed by 2 bases and J by 5 bases, leaving 12 bases between them. Germline lookup yields CDR1 SQVTM and CDR2 ANQGSEA. The CDR3 length is 13 residues.

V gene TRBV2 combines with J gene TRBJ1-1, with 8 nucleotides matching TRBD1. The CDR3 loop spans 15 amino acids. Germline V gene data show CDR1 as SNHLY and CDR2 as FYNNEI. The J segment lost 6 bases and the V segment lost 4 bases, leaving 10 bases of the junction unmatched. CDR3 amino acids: CASSVPQGARAEAFF. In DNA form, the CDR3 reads TGTGCCAGCAGTGTTCCCCAGGGGGCAAGAGCTGAAGCTTTCTTT.

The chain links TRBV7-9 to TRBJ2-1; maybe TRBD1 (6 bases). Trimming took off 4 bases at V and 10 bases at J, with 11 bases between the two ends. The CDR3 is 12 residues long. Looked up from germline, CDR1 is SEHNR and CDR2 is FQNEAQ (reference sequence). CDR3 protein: CASSSPGEEQFF. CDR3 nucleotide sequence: TGTGCCAGCAGCTCCCCAGGGGAGGAGCAGTTCTTC.

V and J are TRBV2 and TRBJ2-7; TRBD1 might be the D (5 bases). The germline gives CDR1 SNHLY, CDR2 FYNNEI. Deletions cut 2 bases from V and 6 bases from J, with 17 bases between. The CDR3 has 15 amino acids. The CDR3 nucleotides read TGTGCCAGCAGTGAACGGGCAGATCTCCAGGGCGAGCAGTACTTC. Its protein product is CASSERADLQGEQYF.

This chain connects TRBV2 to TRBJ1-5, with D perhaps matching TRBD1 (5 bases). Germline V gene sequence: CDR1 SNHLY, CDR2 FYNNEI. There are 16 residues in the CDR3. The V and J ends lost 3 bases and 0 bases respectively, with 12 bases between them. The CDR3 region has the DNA TGTGCCAGCAGTGAGACAGCGACGGCTAGCAATCAGCCCCAGCATTTT. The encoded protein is CASSETATASNQPQHF.

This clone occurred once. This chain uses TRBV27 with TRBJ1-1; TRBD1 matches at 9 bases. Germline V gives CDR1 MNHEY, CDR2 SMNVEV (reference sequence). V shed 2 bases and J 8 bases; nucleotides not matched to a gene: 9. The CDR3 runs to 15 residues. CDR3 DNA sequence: TGTGCCAGCAGTTTAGGACAGGGGTTTCGAAAAGAAGCTTTCTTT. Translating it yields CASSLGQGFRKEAFF.

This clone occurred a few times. The CDR3 loop is CAIHDSYGYTF. CDR3 DNA sequence: TGTGCCATCCACGACAGCTATGGCTACACCTTC. The chain recombines TRBV10-3 with TRBJ1-2, with D tentatively TRBD1 (5 bases). The germline CDR1 and CDR2 sequences are ENHRY and SYGVKD. V was cut by 8 bases and J by 4 bases, with 8 bases left in between. This CDR3 is built from 11 residues.

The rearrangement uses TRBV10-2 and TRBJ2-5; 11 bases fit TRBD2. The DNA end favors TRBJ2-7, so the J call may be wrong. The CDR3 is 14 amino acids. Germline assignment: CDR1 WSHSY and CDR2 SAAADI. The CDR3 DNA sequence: TGCGCCAGCAGTGACCCTAGCGGGGGGTACGAGCAGTACTTC. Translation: CASSDPSGGYEQYF.

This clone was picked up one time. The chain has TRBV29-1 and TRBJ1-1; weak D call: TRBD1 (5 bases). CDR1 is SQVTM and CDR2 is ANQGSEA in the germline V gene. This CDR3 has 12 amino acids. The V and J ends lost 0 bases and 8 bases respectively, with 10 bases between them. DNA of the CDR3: TGCAGCGTTGAAGAGGATAGGACAGAAGCTTTCTTT. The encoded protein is CSVEEDRTEAFF.

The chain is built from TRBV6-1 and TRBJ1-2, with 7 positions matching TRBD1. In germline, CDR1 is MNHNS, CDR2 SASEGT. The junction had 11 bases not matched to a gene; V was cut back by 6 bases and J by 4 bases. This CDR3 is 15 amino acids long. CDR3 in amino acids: CASRPDREGFYGYTF. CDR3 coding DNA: TGTGCCAGCAGACCCGACAGGGAAGGATTCTATGGCTACACCTTC.

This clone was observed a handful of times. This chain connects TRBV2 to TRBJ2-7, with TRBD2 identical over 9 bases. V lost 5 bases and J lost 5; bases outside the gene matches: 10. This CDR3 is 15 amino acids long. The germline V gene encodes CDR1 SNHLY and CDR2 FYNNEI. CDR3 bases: TGTGCCAGCAGTCTACTTCGCGGGGGGGCCGACGAGCAGTACTTC. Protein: CASSLLRGGADEQYF.

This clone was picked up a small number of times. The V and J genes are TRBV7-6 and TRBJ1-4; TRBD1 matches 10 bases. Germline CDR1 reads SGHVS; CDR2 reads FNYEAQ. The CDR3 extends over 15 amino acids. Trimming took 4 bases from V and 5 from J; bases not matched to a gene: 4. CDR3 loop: CASSYRTGGNEKLFF. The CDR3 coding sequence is TGTGCCAGCAGCTACCGGACAGGGGGGAATGAAAAACTGTTTTTT.

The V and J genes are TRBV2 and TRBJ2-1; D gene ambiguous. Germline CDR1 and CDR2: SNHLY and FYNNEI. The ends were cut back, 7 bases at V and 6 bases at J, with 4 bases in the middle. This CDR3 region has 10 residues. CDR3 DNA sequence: TGTGCCAGCAAAATCAATGAGCAGTTCTTC. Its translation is CASKINEQFF.

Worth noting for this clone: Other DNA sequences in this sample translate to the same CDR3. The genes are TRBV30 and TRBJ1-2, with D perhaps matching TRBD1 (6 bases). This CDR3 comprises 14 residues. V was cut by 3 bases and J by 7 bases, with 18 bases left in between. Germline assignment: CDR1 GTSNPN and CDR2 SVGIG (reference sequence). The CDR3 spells CAWRETGRVRGYTF. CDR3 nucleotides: TGTGCCTGGAGAGAAACAGGGAGAGTCCGTGGCTACACCTTC.

The CDR3 region has the DNA TGCAGCGTGCAACCGGTAGGCCGTACCTACGAGCAGTACTTC. As protein: CSVQPVGRTYEQYF. The chain uses TRBV29-1 and TRBJ2-7, with D hard to call. This CDR3 contains 14 residues. The germline gives CDR1 SQVTM, CDR2 ANQGSEA. V lost 6 bases and J 2 bases, leaving 17 bases between the germline ends.

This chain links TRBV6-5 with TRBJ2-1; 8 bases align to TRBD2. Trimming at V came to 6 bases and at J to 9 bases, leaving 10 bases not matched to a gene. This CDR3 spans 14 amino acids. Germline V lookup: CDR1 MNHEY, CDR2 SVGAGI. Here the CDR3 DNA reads TGTGCCAGCAGGCCGGGACTAGGGGGGTCTGAGCAGTTCTTC. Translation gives CASRPGLGGSEQFF.

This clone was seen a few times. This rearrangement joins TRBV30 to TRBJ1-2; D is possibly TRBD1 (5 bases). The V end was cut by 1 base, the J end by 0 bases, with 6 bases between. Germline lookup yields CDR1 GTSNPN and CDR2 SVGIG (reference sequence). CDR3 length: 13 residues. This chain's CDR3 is CAWSETANYGYTF. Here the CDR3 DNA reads TGTGCCTGGAGTGAGACAGCTAACTATGGCTACACCTTC.

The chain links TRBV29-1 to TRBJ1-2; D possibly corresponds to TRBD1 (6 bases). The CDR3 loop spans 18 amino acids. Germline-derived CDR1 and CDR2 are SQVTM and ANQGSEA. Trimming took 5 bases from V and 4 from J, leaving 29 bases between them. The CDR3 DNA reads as TGCAGCGTTCACTCCTACGGGACAACCCCTTCCCTCCTCTATGGCTACACCTTC. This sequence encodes CSVHSYGTTPSLLYGYTF.

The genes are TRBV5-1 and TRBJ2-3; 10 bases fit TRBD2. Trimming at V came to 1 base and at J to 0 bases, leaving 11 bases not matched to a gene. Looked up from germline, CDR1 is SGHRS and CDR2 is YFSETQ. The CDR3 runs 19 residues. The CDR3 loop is CASSLRSGGFPPSTDTQYF. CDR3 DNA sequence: TGCGCCAGCAGCTTGCGTAGCGGGGGGTTTCCCCCTAGCACAGATACGCAGTATTTT.

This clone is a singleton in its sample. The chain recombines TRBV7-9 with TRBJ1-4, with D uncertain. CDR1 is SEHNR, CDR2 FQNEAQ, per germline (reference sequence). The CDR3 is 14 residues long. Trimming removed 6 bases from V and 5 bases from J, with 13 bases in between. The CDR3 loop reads CASRGLLQNEKLFF. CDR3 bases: TGTGCCAGCAGGGGCCTTCTTCAAAATGAAAAACTGTTTTTT.

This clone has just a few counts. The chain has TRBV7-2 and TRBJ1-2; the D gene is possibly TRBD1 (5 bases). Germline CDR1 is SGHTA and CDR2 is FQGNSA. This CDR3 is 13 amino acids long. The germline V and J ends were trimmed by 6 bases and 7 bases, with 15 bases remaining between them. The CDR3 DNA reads TGTGCCAGCAGTCCGGGACCGGGAGGTGGCTACACCTTC. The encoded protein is CASSPGPGGGYTF.

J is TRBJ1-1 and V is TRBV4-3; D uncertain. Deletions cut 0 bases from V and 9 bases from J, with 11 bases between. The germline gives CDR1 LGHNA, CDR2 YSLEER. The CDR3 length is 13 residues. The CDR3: CASSQDNGRQAFF. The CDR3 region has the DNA TGCGCCAGCAGCCAAGATAACGGTAGGCAAGCTTTCTTT.

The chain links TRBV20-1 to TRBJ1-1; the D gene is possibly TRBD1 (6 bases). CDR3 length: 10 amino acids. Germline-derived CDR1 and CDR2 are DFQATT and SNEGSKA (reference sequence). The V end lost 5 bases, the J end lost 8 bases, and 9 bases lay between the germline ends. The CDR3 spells CSAHRDEAFF. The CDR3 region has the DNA TGCAGTGCTCACAGGGACGAAGCTTTCTTT.

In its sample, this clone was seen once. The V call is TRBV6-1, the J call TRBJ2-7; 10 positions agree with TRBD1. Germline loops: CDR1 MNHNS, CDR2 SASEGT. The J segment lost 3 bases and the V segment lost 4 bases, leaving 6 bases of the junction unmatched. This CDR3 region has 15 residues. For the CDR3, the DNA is TGTGCCAGCAGTGCCCCGGGACAGGGGCGCTACGAGCAGTACTTC. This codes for CASSAPGQGRYEQYF.

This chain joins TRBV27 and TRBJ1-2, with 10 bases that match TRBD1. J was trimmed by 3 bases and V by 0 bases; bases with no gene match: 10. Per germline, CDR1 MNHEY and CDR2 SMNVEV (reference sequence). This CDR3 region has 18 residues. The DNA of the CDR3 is TGTGCCAGCAGTTTATCGGTTGGACAGGGGGGATTGTACTATGGCTACACCTTC. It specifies CASSLSVGQGGLYYGYTF.

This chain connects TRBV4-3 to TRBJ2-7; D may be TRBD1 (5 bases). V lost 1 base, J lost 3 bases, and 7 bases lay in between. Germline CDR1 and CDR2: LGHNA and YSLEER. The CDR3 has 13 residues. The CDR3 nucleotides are TGCGCCAGCAGCCAAGTCCAGGGCTACGAGCAGTACTTC. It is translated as CASSQVQGYEQYF.